This T cell receptor (beta chain) was sequenced during a study of T cell responses to AZD1222 COVID-19 vaccine. As for this clone: Its antigen is unidentified.

General study results and limits: Donors were chiefly white British, with a greater number of females, and clonal diversity was perhaps underestimated. A rise in Spike-specific TCR breadth and depth followed two AZD1222 doses. Without day 14 samples, only post-peak T cell repertoires were studied. Within unmutated variant regions lay the reported targets of nearly half of spike-specific TCRs.

J gave up 5 bases and V 5 bases, and 14 bases lay outside the gene matches. The length of the CDR3 is 17 residues. Per the germline V gene, CDR1 is LGHDT and CDR2 is YNNKEL (reference sequence). Only in-frame clones appear in the TCRdb table, and some are missing; sequencing was by immunoSEQ multiplex PCR. The profile shows fewer than 200,000 clones, around 90% of them singletons. This sequence was found in an adult who received the MenACWY meningococcal vaccine as a control. The sequencing here drew on peripheral blood, taken 28 days after the second dose of the MenACWY control vaccine. The rearrangement uses TRBV3-1 (or the pseudogene TRBV3-2) and TRBJ2-7, with 11 nucleotides matching TRBD2. In DNA form, the CDR3 reads TGTGCCAGCAGCAAGATTCTCGCCGGGACTAGCGGCCACGAGCAGTACTTC. Its protein product is CASSKILAGTSGHEQYF.